This T cell receptor (beta chain) was recovered during a study of cytomegalovirus exposure and HLA in healthy donors (dated by TCRdb to 2017 to 2019). About the investigation overall: An earlier analysis of fewer than 750 of the donors reported around 280 Gb of sequence data and 95 million to 120 million unique TCR beta sequences obtained from about 200 million T cells. Approximately 330 gigabases of sequencing data and approximately 91 million unique TCR sequences made up an early release that covered nearly 650 HLA-typed donors. The genetic ancestry cluster associated with self-reported Caucasian donors included 65% to 90% of the 398 genotyped donors. The study aimed to test whether cataloging public T cell receptors could reveal signatures of past pathogen exposure. The T cell repertoires of several hundred subjects were profiled by immunosequencing and related to cytomegalovirus serostatus. A separate validation cohort of approximately 120 different subjects was used in addition to the 666-subject first cohort. The study combined high-throughput TCR immunosequencing, statistical association of individual TCRs with disease status, and machine learning to predict cytomegalovirus infection status. A later analysis re-examined previously published TCR beta repertoires from more than 550 donors and added high-resolution HLA genotyping to investigate patterns of TCR occurrence. The later analysis used no new phenotypic data to find candidate immune exposures, relying instead on TCR beta sequences and their occurrence across donors. An earlier analysis of 500 to 750 of the donors applied high-throughput TCR beta sequencing to assess whether each TCR beta V gene segment acted as functional or pseudogenic. Donor age, sex, ethnicity and CMV serostatus were compiled together with the repertoire data. A later genetic analysis took genome-wide SNP genotypes for about 60% of the roughly 670 donors and used that subset as a discovery cohort. Every repertoire in the discovery cohort had been generated on one and the same sequencing platform. HLA typing included class I and class II loci at four-digit resolution. The number of typed donors differed by locus: roughly 620-630 for A, B, C, DRB1 and DQB1; 522 for DQA1; fewer than 610 for DPA1; and around 470 for DPB1. Four to six DR-DQ haplotypes were handled as single units for association and clustering, since linkage in the cohort was strong. On average, roughly 200,000 unique TCR beta nucleotide sequences were sequenced per donor among roughly 430 genotyped donors of the cohort, with approximately 18% of those sequences being non-productive. What the authors observed across the whole study: In both the original and validation cohorts, the classifier was reported to diagnose cytomegalovirus status with high specificity and sensitivity. In this cohort, only TCR beta chains were sequenced, and detectable features were limited by the absence of alpha or paired-chain data. When HLA alleles, especially DR and DQ, strongly co-occurred, TCR associations were difficult to assign to individual alleles. According to a later analysis, TCR association rates differed among HLA loci, with DRB1 alleles showing the most associated TCRs and HLA-C alleles showing the fewest. In an earlier analysis of 450 to 750 of the donors, most TCR beta V segments appeared in productive rearrangements about 90% or about 30% of the time, broadly matching IMGT annotations. In a later genetic analysis, a missense DCLRE1C variant was associated with V-gene and J-gene trimming of TCR beta chains, and the association was replicated in an independent cohort. In vitro tests confirmed that a few of the cytomegalovirus-associated TCR beta chains recognize cytomegalovirus antigens. The earlier analysis of about 600 of the donors excluded some 15 rarely observed V segments, including chromosome 9 orphons, because counts were too low. In a later analysis, most CMV-associated TCR beta chains were found to appear HLA-restricted, with HLA associations seemingly driven largely by CMV exposure. A later analysis reported that several top co-occurrence clusters appeared linked to parvovirus B19, influenza, CMV and Epstein-Barr virus. According to a later genetic analysis, donors in an Asian-associated ancestry cluster had fewer N-insertions in productive TCRs than the approximately 700-donor mean. A later analysis associated 15,000 to 20,000 TCR beta sequences with specific HLA alleles at a false discovery rate of 0.05. Presence/absence analyses assumed roughly uniform sequencing depth across donors, an assumption that may not hold. Linkage disequilibrium might explain the correlated functional status among segregating V segments, but an unknown experimental factor could not be ruled out. A total of 164 TCR beta chains were listed by the study as associated with cytomegalovirus. Because HLA typing was missing for some donors at each locus, association tests included only the typed subset. Some IMGT-functional V segments, including TRBV6-2 and TRBV6-3, could not be told apart with the 87-base-pair reads, so those segments were excluded. CMV serostatus was the only immune exposure information available for the cohort. Across donors, most TCR sequences were observed very rarely, whereas some public TCRs were present in many individuals. A later analysis found that HLA-associated TCR beta chains were more clonally expanded and had lower generation probabilities than equally common non-associated chains. A cluster of highly shared sequence variants was judged likely to represent a technical artifact of the sequencing pipeline. A further reported finding was that TCR beta sequences accurately predicted the HLA-A and HLA-B alleles for most subjects in the first cohort. The authors suggested that the approach could potentially be generalized to other disease states and immunological phenotypes.

Concerning this clone: Its antigen specificity is not known. Nothing much larger sits one base from this clone, and base qualities are not available.

The cohort comprised some 680 healthy bone marrow donors. At the time of sampling, every cohort member was nominally healthy, though immune exposures that went unrecorded were likely present. The donor tested CMV seronegative and was one of the 352 seronegative cohort members. Each donor provided a peripheral blood sample, and peripheral blood mononuclear cells were used for TCR beta sequencing. Genomic DNA was extracted from the blood cell samples with the Qiagen DNeasy Blood Extraction Kit. Sequences SGHAT (CDR1) and FQNNGV (CDR2) are obtained from the germline V gene. Unmatched junction bases come to 19, with V trimmed by 7 bases and J by 7 bases. Spanning cysteine to phenylalanine, the CDR3 consists of 16 amino acids. The CDR3 DNA has 48 bases and is translated from base 1. Receptor amplification or capture employed the immunoSEQ multiplex PCR assay. For the multiplex PCR, a mixture combining 60 forward primers for TCR Vbeta segments and 13 reverse primers for TCR Jbeta segments was used. A multiplex PCR assay on genomic DNA amplified the CDR3 region of rearranged TCR beta genes. On the Illumina HiSeq System, the amplified TCR beta libraries were sequenced as 87-base-pair reads. As for the authors' bioinformatics: In a later analysis, tens of millions of unique TCR beta chains were counted across the 650 to 700 repertoires, and roughly 11 million of these chains were shared by at least two donors. Raw reads were error-corrected and collapsed into unique sequences with a nearest-neighbor algorithm that merged closely related sequences to remove PCR and sequencing errors. CDR3 sequences were aligned to IMGT reference sequences to assign V, D and J gene segments. For a sequence to be retained, a match of at least six nucleotides was required to both a V gene segment and a J gene segment. A rearrangement counted as productive if the CDR3 had no stop codons and remained in frame with V and J, and every other rearrangement counted as non-productive. CDR3 was defined by IMGT convention, running from the second conserved V-encoded cysteine to the conserved J-encoded phenylalanine. The earlier analysis of 550 to 650 of the donors excluded any sequence lacking an unambiguous match to a single V gene segment. In an earlier analysis of 587 of the donors, V segments were called functional above 56.7% productive rearrangements and were called segregating when the between-donor standard deviation exceeded 5%. A statistical classification framework was built to diagnose cytomegalovirus status from the catalog of TCR beta chain sequences. In a later analysis, TCR nucleotide sequences were compared against IMGT/GENE-DB human TR gene sequences so that V and J genes could be assigned. In a later analysis, CDR3 sequences and most-parsimonious VDJ recombination scenarios were assigned using the TCRdist pipeline. In a later analysis, every TCR beta chain was defined by the combination of its CDR3 amino acid sequence and its V-gene family, and reads without a unique V-gene family were dropped. A later analysis removed several hundred highly shared, low-generation-probability nucleotide sequences to deal with suspected cross-contamination and a sequencing artifact. In a later analysis, a clonal expansion index was calculated for each public chain from normalized within-repertoire ranks of inferred template counts. Generation probabilities in a later analysis came from a VDJ recombination model fitted to out-of-frame rearrangements, and those results were checked against IGoR. In a later analysis, hypergeometric tests were used to score TCR-TCR, TCR-HLA and TCR-CMV co-occurrence, with a repertoire-size bias correction applied to TCR pairs. In a later analysis, false discovery rates were estimated by permuting HLA or CMV assignments 20 times. In a later analysis, co-occurring TCRs were grouped using DBSCAN, with TCRdist sequence similarity added in when clustering inside HLA-allele-positive subsets. Repertoires with fewer than 30,000 or more than 120,000 public chains were left out of co-occurrence clustering, as were a few repertoires with anomalous nucleotide sharing. Sourced from immuneACCESS, this table was stored by TCRdb with only in-frame sequences that have V and J called. A share of the clones is absent; for the studies checked, an unresolved V gene accounts for under half, and the remainder has no known explanation. The V and J calls and the clone size are those of that table, but D and trimming were determined from the DNA. This sample holds 180,000 or so clones; approximately 86% were observed only once. The top ten clonotypes cover 0.25% to 0.4% of the sample.

This receptor was obtained from a woman aged 25 to 39 in good health and CMV-seronegative. Sequencing was performed on PBMCs. The V and J genes are TRBV11-2 and TRBJ2-7; 7 central nucleotides agree with TRBD1. The CDR3 reads as follows: CASTFLGGASPWEQYF. The DNA is as follows: TGTGCCAGCACCTTTTTAGGGGGCGCTTCCCCGTGGGAGCAGTACTTC.